This T cell receptor (beta chain) is drawn from a study of PD-1 blockade in classical Hodgkin lymphoma. General study findings and limits: Why repertoires differed is undefined; disease activity or prior therapy possibly contributed. Compared with healthy donors, newly diagnosed patients reportedly showed lower baseline TCR diversity. Diversity in CD4+ TCRs, unlike that measured in CD8+ TCRs, had risen significantly by C4D1.

Only in-frame clones appear in the TCRdb table, and some are missing; sequencing was by immunoSEQ multiplex PCR. This sample has 99,000 or so clones, with about nine tenths found just once. Time point indicated: cycle 4 day 1 (C4D1), after more than five weeks of nivolumab. Relapses following autologous stem cell transplantation were seen in all patients, with brentuximab vedotin exposure varying. The CDR3 runs to 19 residues. Losses at the gene ends were 1 base for V and 0 bases for J; bases not matched to a gene: 8. The V gene's germline CDR1 is MGHRA and CDR2 YSYEKL. Comments on this clone: The antigen is unknown.

Specimen: peripheral blood mononuclear cells (PBMCs), collected before the fourth cycle of nivolumab. This chain links TRBV4-1 with TRBJ2-6, with 8 bases aligning to TRBD1. The TCR originated in a human donor with classical Hodgkin lymphoma. CDR3 nucleotide sequence: TGCGCCAGCAGCCAAGGCCGACAGGGGATAGTCTCTGGGGCCAACGTCCTGACTTTC. Amino acids: CASSQGRQGIVSGANVLTF.